These T cell receptor beta chains were read from a single sample in a study of monozygotic twins with cystic fibrosis. This table comes from immunoSEQ multiplex PCR, and its TCRdb copy is limited to in-frame clones, with some not included. The table shows roughly 32,000 clones, with roughly 96% occurring only once. The sample comprised blood. These receptors were taken from a girl aged 2-15 years with cystic fibrosis. Each CDR3 is given with its conserved first and last residue. The D gene is left open where the match is weak. Not every row has a clone size; where given, it reads once, few, many or a size class.

CDR3 DNA,CDR3 protein,J gene,V gene,D gene,clone size
TGTGCCAGCAGATCGGGACAGATTACAGATACGCAGTATTTT,CASRSGQITDTQYF,TRBJ2-3,TRBV6-1,TRBD1,.
TGTGCCAGCGGACAGGGGGCAGGTGAGACTGAAGCTTTCTTT,CASGQGAGETEAFF,TRBJ1-1,TRBV5-4,TRBD1,.
TGTGCCAGCAGCCGTGGTCATTATGGACAGCGCCTGAACTATGGCTACACCTTC,CASSRGHYGQRLNYGYTF,TRBJ1-2,TRBV14,.,once
TGTGCCAGCAGCTTGGGAGGGAAGAACACTGAAGCTTTCTTT,CASSLGGKNTEAFF,TRBJ1-1,TRBV5-4,.,.
TGTGCCAGCAGTGGAAGGGGGTTGGGCAATCAGCCCCAGCATTTT,CASSGRGLGNQPQHF,TRBJ1-5,TRBV28,.,.
TGTGCCAGCAGCTTAGGGGTGAATGAAAAACTGTTTTTT,CASSLGVNEKLFF,TRBJ1-4,TRBV7-2,.,.
TGTGCCACAAAAGACGGGACAGGGCAAGGTCAGCCCCAGCATTTT,CATKDGTGQGQPQHF,TRBJ1-5,TRBV21-1,.,.
TGCAGCGTTGAAGATCGAATCGGAGGATATTTT,CSVEDRIGGYF,TRBJ1-3,TRBV29-1,.,.
TGTGCCAGCAGCAGTACAGGGGGCGCGGGCGGGCCCACCGGGGAGCTGTTTTTT,CASSSTGGAGGPTGELFF,TRBJ2-2,TRBV7-2,TRBD1,.
TGTGCCACCAGCAGAGGGGGGAAGGACTATGGCTACACCTTC,CATSRGGKDYGYTF,TRBJ1-2,TRBV15,.,.